The 14 T cell receptor delta chains below all came from one sample that was sequenced in a study of gamma delta lymphoproliferative disorders and STAT genes. Genomic DNA from isolated PBMCs served as the sequencing template. TCRdb re-analyzed the multiplex PCR reads via CATT. The sample shows several hundred delta-chain clones, 1.5% of them seen only once. Sample: blood. The receptors were gathered from a human donor in good health.

This clone was counted at least ten times. A far bigger clonotype differs at one base, so this is likely a read error. Other nucleotide sequences in the sample specify the same CDR3. The genes are TRDV2 and TRDJ1; 9 bases align to TRDD3. Germline V gene data show CDR1 as GEAIGNYY and CDR2 as EKD. The V gene end was trimmed by 0 bases and the J gene end by 1 base; junction bases not matched to a gene: 20. There are 21 residues in the CDR3. The CDR3 loop is CACDTVGKTGGLGESTDKLIF. The CDR3 DNA reads as TGTGCCTGTGACACCGTGGGGAAAACTGGGGGACTTGGGGAGTCCACCGATAAACTCATCTTT.

As concerns this clone: The amino acid sequence in TCRdb belongs to a much larger clone and departs from this DNA's translation at residue 4, likely a sequencing read error; the sequence shown is translated from the DNA. The rearrangement links TRDV3 to TRDJ1; 9 bases agree with TRDD3. There are 16 residues in the CDR3. CDR1 is TVYSNPD and CDR2 is GDNSRS in the germline V gene (reference sequence). J lost 1 base, V lost 5 bases, and 14 bases had no gene match. The DNA for the CDR3 is TGTGCCCGTACCACTCTGGGGGATCCCAGCACCGATAAACTCATCTTT. It yields the protein CARTTLGDPSTDKLIF.

For this clone: The protein TCRdb lists belongs to a much larger clone and differs from this DNA's translation at residue 6, which points to a read error; the protein shown is made from the DNA. The V and J genes are TRDV1 and TRDJ1, with 11 bases identical to TRDD3. This CDR3 contains 26 residues. V shed 1 base and J 5 bases; nucleotides not matched to a gene: 36. Germline CDR1 is TSWWSYY and CDR2 is QGS. The CDR3 DNA follows: TGTGCTCTTGGGGAACCAGCTCTTCCTGACTACCGACCCTTACACCTACTGGGGGATAAAAGGGATAAACTCATCTTT. This gives the protein CALGEPALPDYRPLHLLGDKRDKLIF.

About this clone itself: The TCRdb record carries a much larger clone's protein, which differs from this DNA's translation at residue 16; a read error is the likely cause, and the protein listed here is the DNA translation. This chain uses TRAV38-2/DV8 with TRDJ1; D might be TRDD3 (7 bases). CDR1 and CDR2 from the germline V gene are TSESDYY and QEAYKQQN. This CDR3 is 20 amino acids long. The CDR3 DNA follows: TGTGCTTATAGGAGGGCTCCTCCTACCGTACTGGGGAGTAACACCAATAAACTCATCTTT. Translation: CAYRRAPPTVLGSNTNKLIF.

Comment on this clone: The TCRdb record carries a much larger clone's protein, which differs from this DNA's translation at residue 21; a read error is the likely cause, and the protein listed here is the DNA translation. The CDR3 loop reads CALGALPVLLKSRGIRGTDKFIF. The CDR3 nucleotides are TGTGCTCTTGGGGCCCTCCCAGTCCTCCTCAAAAGCAGGGGGATACGCGGCACCGATAAATTCATCTTT. The rearrangement uses TRDV1 and TRDJ1, with 10 bases lining up with TRDD3. The CDR3 has 23 residues. Germline V lookup: CDR1 TSWWSYY, CDR2 QGS.

A remark on this clone: Since a far larger clone is one base different, this is likely a read error. The sample holds other DNA sequences that translate to the same CDR3. The chain combines TRDV1 with TRDJ1; D might be TRDD3 (6 bases). CDR3 length equals 17 residues. With 3 bases removed from V and 0 bases from J, the gap between germline ends came to 17 bases. Germline lookup yields CDR1 TSWWSYY and CDR2 QGS. The CDR3 coding sequence is TGTGCTCTTGGGGAGAAGGGCTGGGGACAGTACACCGATAAACTCATCTTT. Protein product: CALGEKGWGQYTDKLIF.

There are a few counts of this clone. With only one base between it and a far larger clone, this is likely a read error. This sequence joins TRDV1 and TRDJ1, with D maybe TRDD2 (8 bases). Germline lookup yields CDR1 TSWWSYY and CDR2 QGS. The CDR3 length is 22 residues. The V and J ends lost 2 bases and 10 bases respectively, with 41 bases between them. DNA of the CDR3: TGTGCTCTTGGGGAAGCTTTCTTCCTACTCGTGGGATACTCGGAGCCCACTAGGGGACTCATCTTT. Residues: CALGEAFFLLVGYSEPTRGLIF.

This clone was detected only a few times. A far larger clone is one nucleotide away, so this likely arose from a read error. Other DNA sequences in this sample translate to the same CDR3. The chain combines TRDV1 with TRDJ1, with 10 bases matching TRDD3. CDR1 is TSWWSYY and CDR2 is QGS in the germline V gene. The CDR3 is made up of 23 amino acids. The CDR3 protein is CALGALPVLLKSRGIRGTDKLIF. The CDR3 region has the DNA TGTGCTCTTGGGGCCCTCCCAGTCCTCCTCAAAAGCAGGGGGATACGCGGCACCGACAAACTCATCTTT.

As to this clone: The protein TCRdb lists belongs to a much larger clone and differs from this DNA's translation at residue 3, which points to a read error; the protein shown is made from the DNA. CDR3 amino acids: CAFGAFPPWWSKYTDKLIF. The CDR3 DNA reads as TGTGCTTTTGGGGCATTCCCCCCCTGGTGGTCCAAGTACACCGATAAACTCATCTTT. The chain recombines TRDV1 with TRDJ1; maybe TRDD3 (5 bases). The germline V gene encodes CDR1 TSWWSYY and CDR2 QGS. This CDR3 spans 19 amino acids.

By share, this clone counts as large. Other DNA variants within this sample encode the same CDR3. The chain links TRDV1 to TRDJ1; D is ambiguous. From germline, CDR1 is TSWWSYY and CDR2 QGS. Trimming stripped 2 bases from V and 8 bases from J, with 15 bases between. This CDR3 contains 14 residues. This CDR3 is CALGEGYGPFKLIF. CDR3 sequence (DNA): TGTGCTCTTGGGGAAGGGTATGGCCCTTTCAAACTCATCTTT.

A note on this clone: It differs at one base from a far larger clone, so likely a read error. Other nucleotide sequences from this sample produce the same CDR3. This chain links TRDV3 with TRDJ1; D perhaps matches TRDD3 (6 bases). The CDR3 runs to 15 residues. Germline loops: CDR1 TVYSNPD, CDR2 GDNSRS (reference sequence). The DNA of the CDR3 is TGTGCCTTTGAGGAGCCCAGGGGGACCCACGATAAACTCATTTTT. This translates into CAFEEPRGTHDKLIF.

About this clone itself: It is likely a read error: a sequence one base away is far more abundant. At the DNA level, this CDR3 is encoded by other sequences in the same sample as well. The gene calls are TRDV1 and TRDJ1, with a weak D call TRDD2 (7 bases). The CDR3 is made up of 22 amino acids. Germline loops: CDR1 TSWWSYY, CDR2 QGS. V was cut by 0 bases and J by 8 bases, with 37 bases left in between. CDR3 sequence reads: CALGELFPLLPIAVWGMEKLIF. CDR3 nucleotides: TGTGCTCTTGGGGAACTATTCCCCCTACTTCCTATTGCCGTCTGGGGAATGGAAAAACTCATCTTT.

Within the sample, this clone is medium-sized. Given a far larger clone just one base away, this is likely a sequencing read error. The same CDR3 is also encoded by other DNA sequences in this sample. This chain joins TRDV2 and TRDJ1; 8 bases align to TRDD3. Germline loops: CDR1 GEAIGNYY, CDR2 EKD. This CDR3 is built from 21 residues. Trimming removed 0 bases from V and 1 base from J; junction bases left unmatched: 21. Here the CDR3 reads CACDTVGKTGGLGESTDKLIF. The CDR3 DNA reads TGTGCCTGTGACACCGTAGGGAAAACTGGGGGGCTTGGGGAGTCCACCGATAAACTCATCTTT.

This clone has just a few counts. A far larger clone is one base from this, pointing to a likely read error. Additional DNA sequences in this sample encode the identical CDR3. The J gene is TRDJ1, the V gene TRAV14/DV4, with 7 nucleotides matching TRDD3. The CDR3 spans 14 residues. After removal of 5 bases from V and 8 bases from J, the junction contained 11 bases not matched to a gene. CDR1 is TSDPSYG and CDR2 is QGSYDQQN in the germline V gene (reference sequence). The CDR3 bases are TGTGCAATGAGAACTACCGATACTGGGGAAAAACTCATCTTT. This encodes CAMRTTDTGEKLIF.